The 8 T cell receptor beta chains below come from one sample, sequenced in a study of blood T cell repertoires in COVID-19. Profiled with immunoSEQ multiplex PCR; TCRdb holds only in-frame clones, not every one. The sample yields hundreds of thousands of clones, 75% to 90% seen once. The material sequenced was peripheral blood. The receptors stem from a woman in her forties or fifties with COVID-19, enrolled during active disease.

CDR3 region: CASSGRTGVAGELFF. Here the CDR3 DNA reads TGTGCCAGCAGTGGGAGGACAGGGGTCGCCGGGGAGCTGTTTTTT. V and J are TRBV6-4 and TRBJ2-2; 9 bases map to TRBD1. The V segment lost 4 bases and the J segment 6 bases; nucleotides outside the gene matches: 6. This CDR3 is 15 amino acids long. Germline lookup yields CDR1 MRHNA and CDR2 SNTAGT.

This chain uses TRBV27 with TRBJ2-1; the D gene is possibly TRBD1 (5 bases). V was trimmed by 0 bases and J by 4 bases, leaving 10 bases between them. Germline V gives CDR1 MNHEY, CDR2 SMNVEV (reference sequence). This CDR3 has 15 residues. CDR3 residues: CASSLSRQYYNEQFF. The CDR3 nucleotides read TGTGCCAGCAGTTTATCGAGACAGTATTACAATGAGCAGTTCTTC.

V gene TRBV27 combines with J gene TRBJ1-2; D remains unclear. The CDR3 runs 13 residues. V lost 2 bases, J lost 3 bases, and 7 bases lay in between. Germline CDR1 and CDR2: MNHEY and SMNVEV (reference sequence). As DNA, the CDR3 is TGTGCCAGCAGTTTAGCGGTAGACTATGGCTACACCTTC. The encoded protein is CASSLAVDYGYTF.

Here the CDR3 reads CAISERGTSGGYNEQFF. CDR3 coding DNA: TGTGCCATCAGTGAAAGAGGGACTAGCGGAGGCTACAATGAGCAGTTCTTC. The rearrangement links TRBV10-3 to TRBJ2-1; 11 nucleotides align to TRBD2. This CDR3 is 17 amino acids long. Germline assignment: CDR1 ENHRY and CDR2 SYGVKD. V shed 3 bases and J 3 bases; nucleotides not matched to a gene: 7.

The chain recombines TRBV2 with TRBJ2-2, with TRBD2 identical over 7 bases. The CDR3 extends over 16 amino acids. From germline, CDR1 is SNHLY and CDR2 FYNNEI. The junction had 6 bases not matched to a gene; V was cut back by 0 bases and J by 5 bases. CDR3 nucleotide sequence: TGTGCCAGCAGTGAAGCGCGTACCGGGGGGACCGGGGAGCTGTTTTTT. It yields the protein CASSEARTGGTGELFF.

In this sample, this clone turned up a few times. This sequence joins TRBV19 and TRBJ2-1, with TRBD2 identical over 12 bases. The V gene end was trimmed by 8 bases and the J gene end by 6 bases; junction bases not matched to a gene: 2. Germline CDR1 LNHDA, CDR2 SQIVND (reference sequence). The CDR3 consists of 13 residues. For the CDR3, the DNA is TGTGCCAGTGAACTAGCGGGGGGCAATGAGCAGTTCTTC. Protein: CASELAGGNEQFF. Filled out from reference TRBV19 and TRBJ2-1, the complete variable domain reads DGGITQSPKYLFRKEGQNVTLSCEQNLNHDAMYWYRQDPGQGLRLIYYSQIVNDFQKGDIAEGYSVSREKKESFPLTVTSAQKNPTAFYLCASELAGGNEQFFGPGTRLTVL.

V and J are TRBV7-2 and TRBJ2-1; tentative D call: TRBD2 (6 bases). The CDR3 is 15 amino acids. Germline values: CDR1 SGHTA, CDR2 FQGNSA. Trimming removed 5 bases from V and 5 bases from J, with 16 bases in between. In nucleotides, the CDR3 is TGTGCCAGCAGCCCTCCGCCGGGAGTCGACAATGAGCAGTTCTTC. Encoded protein: CASSPPPGVDNEQFF.

The CDR3 region has the DNA TGTGCCAGCAGCCCAACTTTTGTGTTTACCGGGGAGCTGTTTTTT. Translating gives CASSPTFVFTGELFF. The J gene is TRBJ2-2, the V gene TRBV14; D uncertain. Germline V gives CDR1 SGHDN, CDR2 FVKESK. V dropped 4 bases and J dropped 5 bases, with 14 bases sitting between them. This CDR3 has 15 amino acids. The full variable domain, its missing parts supplied by reference TRBV14 and TRBJ2-2, is EAGVTQFPSHSVIEKGQTVTLRCDPISGHDNLYWYRRVMGKEIKFLLHFVKESKQDESGMPNNRFLAERTGGTYSTLKVQPAELEDSGVYFCASSPTFVFTGELFFGEGSRLTVL.